A single sample gave rise to the 9 T cell receptor beta chains below, sequenced in a study of low-dose radiotherapy and immunotherapy resistance in tumors. TRAV- and TRBV-specific primers were used for first-strand cDNA, which covered alpha and beta chains. TCRs underwent approximately 20 PCR cycles of amplification with a constant-region primer and V-primer adapter. TCRdb redid the calling of the reads with MiXCR, one entry per CDR3 protein. This sample has 7,000 to 9,000 distinct CDR3 sequences, with roughly 58% found just once. All receptors derive from a human donor with advanced metastatic prostate, ovarian, gallbladder or colorectal cancer (not recorded which). This table probably holds off-target reads from a library built for another chain.

CDR3 bases: TGTGCCAGCAGTTTAGGTTTGCGGGGAAGCACAGATACGCAGTATTTT. Translated, it gives CASSLGLRGSTDTQYF. The chain employs TRBV12-3 or TRBV12-4 and TRBJ2-3; D is perhaps TRBD2 (6 bases). Trimming took off 1 base at V and 0 bases at J, with 11 bases between the two ends. The CDR3 contains 16 residues.

This clonotype was seen only once. The chain is built from TRBV6-5 and TRBJ1-1; 7 bases align to TRBD1. The CDR3 covers 15 residues. CDR1 is MNHEY, CDR2 SVGAGI, per germline. Trimming removed 6 bases from V and 4 bases from J; junction bases left unmatched: 11. In DNA form, the CDR3 reads TGTGCCAGCAGACGACGACAGGGATTGGGCACTGAAGCTTTCTTT. It encodes CASRRRQGLGTEAFF.

In its sample, this clonotype was seen once. J is TRBJ1-2 and V is TRBV12-3 or TRBV12-4; no clear D gene. The CDR3 runs 13 residues. V lost 3 bases and J 8 bases, leaving 13 bases between the germline ends. The CDR3 nucleotides read TGTGCCAGCAGTTTCCACGAGTTCGGGGGCTACACCTTC. It yields the protein CASSFHEFGGYTF.

The chain has TRBV10-3 and TRBJ2-7; TRBD2 is a possible D gene (6 bases). The length of the CDR3 is 14 residues. V was clipped by 6 bases and J by 2 bases, with 14 bases between them. Germline assignment: CDR1 ENHRY and CDR2 SYGVKD. The CDR3 DNA reads TGTGCCATCAGCGGCGGGGCTCAAACCTACGAGCAGTACTTC. Its translation: CAISGGAQTYEQYF.

This clonotype is a singleton in its sample. V gene TRBV5-1 combines with J gene TRBJ2-3; TRBD2 might be the D (5 bases). Trimming took off 4 bases at V and 1 base at J, with 19 bases between the two ends. Germline loops: CDR1 SGHRS, CDR2 YFSETQ. This CDR3 contains 17 residues. The CDR3 region is CASSHRISGVGTDTQYF. In DNA form, the CDR3 reads TGCGCCAGCAGCCACCGAATATCCGGGGTCGGCACAGATACGCAGTATTTT.

The rearrangement links TRBV7-8 to TRBJ1-6; 7 nucleotides line up with TRBD1. The CDR3 extends over 14 amino acids. The V gene end was trimmed by 4 bases and the J gene end by 6 bases; junction bases not matched to a gene: 3. Germline assignment: CDR1 SGHVS and CDR2 FQNEAQ. CDR3 protein: CASSSGQFNSPLHF. In DNA, the CDR3 is TGTGCCAGCAGCTCGGGACAGTTTAATTCACCCCTCCACTTT.

The J gene is TRBJ2-1, the V gene TRBV3-1; no clear D gene. With 1 base removed from V and 7 bases from J, the gap between germline ends came to 8 bases. CDR3 length: 13 amino acids. The germline gives CDR1 LGHDT, CDR2 YNNKEL (reference sequence). The CDR3 sequence: CASSQGRANEQFF. CDR3 sequence (DNA): TGTGCCAGCAGCCAAGGGAGAGCTAATGAGCAGTTCTTC.

The J gene is TRBJ2-7, the V gene TRBV18; possibly TRBD1 for D (6 bases). The V gene lost 2 bases and the J gene lost 4 bases, with 9 bases spanning the gap. The CDR3 is 13 amino acids. Germline V gene data show CDR1 as KGHSH and CDR2 as LQKENI. The CDR3 DNA follows: TGTGCCAGCTCACCAGCCCAGGGGTACGAGCAGTACTTC. This codes for CASSPAQGYEQYF. The complete variable domain, with remaining parts taken from reference TRBV18 and TRBJ2-7, reads NAGVMQNPRHLVRRRGQEARLRCSPMKGHSHVYWYRQLPEEGLKFMVYLQKENIIDESGMPKERFSAEFPKEGPSILRIQQVVRGDSAAYFCASSPAQGYEQYFGPGTRLTVT.

The table lists this clonotype with a count of one. This sequence joins TRBV14 and TRBJ2-4; tentative D call: TRBD2 (5 bases). This CDR3 is built from 13 residues. The germline V gene has CDR1 SGHDN and CDR2 FVKESK. V lost 1 base and J 10 bases, leaving 11 bases between the germline ends. The CDR3, as DNA: TGTGCCAGCAGCCAAGGCAACGAGCGGATTCAGTACTTC. Translated: CASSQGNERIQYF.